This T cell receptor beta chain comes out of a study of metastatic and nonmetastatic thyroid tumors (TCRdb year 2020). Turning to the overall study: Repertoires were compared across peripheral blood and tumor or nodule tissue samples from malignant and benign thyroid patients. On the study overall, not on this receptor specifically: In both blood and tumor samples, TCR beta diversity was reported to be significantly higher in malignant tumors than in benign nodules.

This clone was seen at least ten times. The antigen it binds to is not known. Qualities for individual bases were not recorded, and no much larger clone is one base off. None of the patients had been given any treatment before thyroid surgery. Using T-cell receptor beta sequencing, the researchers looked back retrospectively at clinical samples from patients, gathered between about 2012 and 2019. The library was generated by PCR. TCRdb lists the instrument as Illumina HiSeq 4000. High-throughput sequencing was used to profile the TCR beta-chain CDR3 region of each patient. Per the source publication's procedure: Drawing on CDR3 differences between clinicopathological groups, the researchers built a classifier meant to tell apart patients with distant-metastatic papillary thyroid cancer. The Shannon index was used to assess repertoire diversity, and the Morisita-Horn index was used to assess tumor-blood repertoire similarity. In TCRdb, the public reads were trimmed at Q25 with fastp and aligned with MiXCR, with productive beta chains retained. The V and J calls shown here were made by TCRdb, not taken from the authors' results. This sample holds some 23,000 clones; approximately 20% were observed only once. In total, the top ten clones hold approximately 30% of the sample.

According to the germline V gene, CDR1 reads SQVTM and CDR2 reads ANQGSEA. Deletion took 0 bases off V and 2 bases off J, with a span of 13 bases between the germline ends. There are 16 amino acids in the CDR3, from cysteine to phenylalanine inclusive. The entry retains the CDR3 DNA only, 48 bases that are in frame from base 1. The specimen was blood. This sequence originates from a female donor with papillary thyroid cancer or a benign thyroid nodule (not recorded which). Some clones in this sample may be carry-over from other donors' samples. The chain was built from TRBV29-1 and TRBJ2-2; matching of 6 bases hints at TRBD1 as the D gene. In nucleotides, the sequence is TGCAGCGTTGAAGATATCGGGACATTTAACACCGGGGAGCTGTTTTTT. Its product reads: CSVEDIGTFNTGELFF.